This T cell receptor (beta chain) was found in a study of OX40 agonist ivuxolimab in advanced cancers. Study as a whole: Therapy given before enrollment (anti-PD-1, anti-PD-L1 or anti-CTLA-4) was allowed, and under 45% had some. Three dose-escalation patients had partial responses: one with hepatocellular carcinoma and two with cutaneous melanoma.

Per the germline V gene, CDR1 is MNHEY and CDR2 is SMNVEV (reference sequence). This CDR3 is built from 21 residues. Libraries were prepared by immunoSEQ multiplex PCR; TCRdb keeps only in-frame clonotypes and omits some of them. Of about 69,000 clones listed, roughly 87% are singletons. The receptor was derived from an adult with an advanced solid tumor such as melanoma, head and neck, liver or kidney cancer. This material consisted of CD4+ or CD8+ T cells sorted from blood, taken in a trial of the OX40 agonist ivuxolimab. The J gene is TRBJ2-2, the V gene TRBV27, with TRBD2 identical over 15 bases. The CDR3 here is CVQPLGCRTSGRATNTGELFF. The CDR3 bases are TGTGTTCAGCCTTTAGGGTGTAGGACTAGCGGGAGGGCTACGAACACCGGGGAGCTGTTTTTT.